Detailed here is one T cell receptor (beta chain). One end of the junction does not line up with germline, which may come from a read error. This record belongs to a study of CD8+CD57+ T cells in acquired aplastic anemia. The study profiled TCR beta VDJ and CDR3 using genomic DNA as template. MiXCR, run by TCRdb on the reads, gives a single entry per CDR3 protein. This sample carries about 220,000 distinct CDR3 sequences, 34% of them seen once, and the ten largest clones take about 1.1%. This CDR3 has 12 amino acids. Germline V CDR1 and CDR2: MNHNS, SASEGT. The genes are TRBV6-1 and TRBJ2-7; TRBD1 matches at 9 bases. Material for sequencing was sorted CD4+, CD8+, or CD8+CD57+ T cells (not recorded which) from PBMCs. The receptor's source is a human donor in good health, serving as a control. The CDR3 nucleotides read TGTGCCAGCAGTGAAGGGGGACAGGGTCCAAACTTC. Translated: CASSEGGQGPNF.